This T cell receptor beta chain was captured by sequencing in a study of cytomegalovirus exposure and HLA in healthy donors. The PCR ran on 60 Vbeta and 13 Jbeta primers. Sequencing used immunoSEQ multiplex PCR; TCRdb keeps in-frame clones, though not all of them. The data contain a few hundred thousand clones, about 83% of them seen just once; the ten biggest clones take up 1.2% to 1.5%. Per germline, CDR1 SNHLY and CDR2 FYNNEI. The ends were cut back, 11 bases at V and 1 base at J, with 20 bases in the middle. There are 15 residues in the CDR3. The sequencing input was PBMCs. This rearrangement joins TRBV2 to TRBJ1-1; a possible D gene is TRBD1 (6 bases). The sequence derives from a girl aged 10 to 17 in good health and CMV-seronegative. CDR3 region: CAGGSLDRKNTEAFF. The DNA of the CDR3 is TGTGCCGGCGGGTCTTTGGACAGAAAGAACACTGAAGCTTTCTTT.